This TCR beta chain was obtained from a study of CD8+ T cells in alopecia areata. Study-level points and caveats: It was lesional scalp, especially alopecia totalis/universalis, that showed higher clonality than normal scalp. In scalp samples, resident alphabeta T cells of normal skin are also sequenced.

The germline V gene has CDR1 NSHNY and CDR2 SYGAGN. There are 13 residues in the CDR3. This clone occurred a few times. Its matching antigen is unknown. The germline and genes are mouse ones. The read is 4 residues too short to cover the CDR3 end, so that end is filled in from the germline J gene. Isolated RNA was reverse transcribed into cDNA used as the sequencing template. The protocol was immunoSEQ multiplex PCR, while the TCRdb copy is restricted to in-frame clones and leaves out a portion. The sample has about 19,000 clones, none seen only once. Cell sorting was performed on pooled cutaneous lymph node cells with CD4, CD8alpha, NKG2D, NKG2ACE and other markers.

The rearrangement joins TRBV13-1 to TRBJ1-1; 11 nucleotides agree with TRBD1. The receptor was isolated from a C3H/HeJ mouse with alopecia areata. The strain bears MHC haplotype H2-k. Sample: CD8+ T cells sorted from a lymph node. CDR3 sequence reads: CASSAGQGAEVFF. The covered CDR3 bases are TGTGCCAGCAGTGCGGGACAGGGGGCA.